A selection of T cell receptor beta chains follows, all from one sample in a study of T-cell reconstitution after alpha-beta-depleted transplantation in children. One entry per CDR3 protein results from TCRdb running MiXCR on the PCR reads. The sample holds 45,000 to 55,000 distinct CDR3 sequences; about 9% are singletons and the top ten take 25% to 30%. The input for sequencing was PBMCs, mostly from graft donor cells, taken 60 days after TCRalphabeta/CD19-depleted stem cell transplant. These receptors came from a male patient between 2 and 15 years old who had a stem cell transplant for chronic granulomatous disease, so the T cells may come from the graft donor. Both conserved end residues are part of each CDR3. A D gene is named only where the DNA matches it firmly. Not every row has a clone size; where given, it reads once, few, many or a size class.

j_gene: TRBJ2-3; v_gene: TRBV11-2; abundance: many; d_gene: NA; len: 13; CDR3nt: TGTGCCAGCAGCCAAATAAAGACAGATACGCAGTATTTT; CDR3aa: CASSQIKTDTQYF
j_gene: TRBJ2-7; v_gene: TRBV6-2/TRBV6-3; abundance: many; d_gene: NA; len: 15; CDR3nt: TGTGCCAGCAGTCCACAAGCAACGCGAAGGAACGAGCAGTACTTC; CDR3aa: CASSPQATRRNEQYF
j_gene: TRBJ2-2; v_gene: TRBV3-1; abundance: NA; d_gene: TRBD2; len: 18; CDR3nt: TGTGCCAGCTGCCCTAGACTAGCGGGAGCCTCGAACACCGGGGAGCTGTTTTTT; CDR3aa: CASCPRLAGASNTGELFF
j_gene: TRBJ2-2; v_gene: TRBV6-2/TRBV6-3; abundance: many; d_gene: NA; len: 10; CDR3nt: TGTGCCAGCAGTTCCGGGGAGCTGTTTTTT; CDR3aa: CASSSGELFF
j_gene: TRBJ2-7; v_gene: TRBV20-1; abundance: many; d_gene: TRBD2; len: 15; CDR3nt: TGCAGTGCTAGAGGTTCTCTGCGGGGGATTCAAGAGCAGTACTTC; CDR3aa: CSARGSLRGIQEQYF
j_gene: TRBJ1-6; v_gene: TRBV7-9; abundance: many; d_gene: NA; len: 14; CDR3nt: TGTGCCAGCAGCCCCCTTGGCCCCGATTCACCCCTCCACTTT; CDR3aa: CASSPLGPDSPLHF
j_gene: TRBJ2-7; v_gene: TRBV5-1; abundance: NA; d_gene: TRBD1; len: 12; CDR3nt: TGCGCCAGCAGAGAAGGGGGCCCCGAGCAGTACTTC; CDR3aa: CASREGGPEQYF
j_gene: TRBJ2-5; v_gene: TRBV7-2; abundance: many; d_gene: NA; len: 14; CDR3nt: TGTGCCAGCAGTCCCCAGGGAATCCAAGAGACCCAGTACTTC; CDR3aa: CASSPQGIQETQYF
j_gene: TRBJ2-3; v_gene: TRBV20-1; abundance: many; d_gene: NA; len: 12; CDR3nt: TGCAGTGTCAACAGCTTCACAGATACGCAGTATTTT; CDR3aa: CSVNSFTDTQYF
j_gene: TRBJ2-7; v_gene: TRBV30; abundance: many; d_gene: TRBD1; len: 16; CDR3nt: TGTGCCTCAACGTACTCTACCGGGACAGGTGCCTACGAGCAGTACTTC; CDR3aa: CASTYSTGTGAYEQYF
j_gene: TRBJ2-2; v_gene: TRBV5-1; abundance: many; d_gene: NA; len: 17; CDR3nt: TGCGCCAGCAGCTTGGCCAGTGGGGGGATTCACACCGGGGAGCTGTTTTTT; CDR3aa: CASSLASGGIHTGELFF
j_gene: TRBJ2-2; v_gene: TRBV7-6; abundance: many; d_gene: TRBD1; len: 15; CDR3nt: TGTGCCAGCAGCCAGGGACAGGTGAACACCGGGGAGCTGTTTTTT; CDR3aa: CASSQGQVNTGELFF
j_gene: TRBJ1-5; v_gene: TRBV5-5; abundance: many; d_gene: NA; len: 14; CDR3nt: TGTGCCAGCAGCTTGAGTAGGGAGGGTCAGCCCCAGCATTTT; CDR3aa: CASSLSREGQPQHF
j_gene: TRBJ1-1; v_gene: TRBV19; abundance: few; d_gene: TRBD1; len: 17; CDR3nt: TGTGCCAGTAGTATGAGCAGGGGGCGAGGCATGAACACTGAAGCTTTCTTT; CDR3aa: CASSMSRGRGMNTEAFF
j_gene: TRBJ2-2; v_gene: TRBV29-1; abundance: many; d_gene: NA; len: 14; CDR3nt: TGCAGCGTTTTAACAGGGCCGAACACCGGGGAGCTGTTTTTT; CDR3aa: CSVLTGPNTGELFF
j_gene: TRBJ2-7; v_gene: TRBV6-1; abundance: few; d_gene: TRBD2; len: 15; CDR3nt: TGTGCCAGCAGGCGCACTAGCGGGACAAGCTACGAGCAGTACTTC; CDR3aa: CASRRTSGTSYEQYF
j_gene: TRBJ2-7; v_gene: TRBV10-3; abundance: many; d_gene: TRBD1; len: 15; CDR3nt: TGTGCCATCAGTGTGTCGGGACAGGGGGCTCACGAGCAGTACTTC; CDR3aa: CAISVSGQGAHEQYF
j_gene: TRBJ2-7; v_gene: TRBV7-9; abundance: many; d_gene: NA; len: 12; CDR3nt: TGTGCCAGCAGCTTAGGTTTCCGAGGGCAGTACTTC; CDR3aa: CASSLGFRGQYF
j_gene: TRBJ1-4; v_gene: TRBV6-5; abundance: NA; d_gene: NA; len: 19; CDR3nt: TGTGCCAGCAGTTACGTGGGTGGGGGTCTCCACTTTTTTAATGAAAAACTGTTTTTT; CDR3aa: CASSYVGGGLHFFNEKLFF
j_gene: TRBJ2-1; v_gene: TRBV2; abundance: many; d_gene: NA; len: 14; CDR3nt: TGTGCCAGCAGTGTCTTAACCCAGTACAATGAGCAGTTCTTC; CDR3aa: CASSVLTQYNEQFF
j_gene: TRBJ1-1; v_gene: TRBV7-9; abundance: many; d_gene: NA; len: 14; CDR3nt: TGTGCCAGCAGCTTAGGACTCGGGGTCACTGAAGCTTTCTTT; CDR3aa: CASSLGLGVTEAFF
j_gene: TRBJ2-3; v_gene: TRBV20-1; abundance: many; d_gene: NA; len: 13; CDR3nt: TGCAGTGGAAACAGGGAGGGCACAGATACGCAGTATTTT; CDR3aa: CSGNREGTDTQYF
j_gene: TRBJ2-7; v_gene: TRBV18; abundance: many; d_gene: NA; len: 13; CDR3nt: TGTGCCAGCCACGGGACGGTCTTTTACGAGCAGTACTTC; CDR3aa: CASHGTVFYEQYF
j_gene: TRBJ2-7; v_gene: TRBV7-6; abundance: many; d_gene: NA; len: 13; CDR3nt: TGTGCCAGCAGCCGATTGGGAATCTACGAGCAGTACTTC; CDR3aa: CASSRLGIYEQYF
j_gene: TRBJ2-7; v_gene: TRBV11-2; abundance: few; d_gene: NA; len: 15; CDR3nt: TGTGCCAGCAGCTTAGACTTGGCCGGAACCTACGAGCAGTACTTC; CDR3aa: CASSLDLAGTYEQYF
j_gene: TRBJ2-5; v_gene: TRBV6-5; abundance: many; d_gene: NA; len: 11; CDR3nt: TGTGCCAGCACTCTACAAGAGACCCAGTACTTC; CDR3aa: CASTLQETQYF
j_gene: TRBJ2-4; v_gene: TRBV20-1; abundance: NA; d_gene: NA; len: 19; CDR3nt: TGCAGTGCCCCCATTAGGGGGTTTTGGACAGGGAGGGGTTCGAACATTCAGTACTTC; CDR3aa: CSAPIRGFWTGRGSNIQYF
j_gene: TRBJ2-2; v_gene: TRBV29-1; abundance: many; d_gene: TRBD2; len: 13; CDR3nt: TGCAGCGTTGGAAGCGGGGGTCCCGGGGAGCTGTTTTTT; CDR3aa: CSVGSGGPGELFF
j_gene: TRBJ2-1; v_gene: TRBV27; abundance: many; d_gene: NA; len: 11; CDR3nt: TGTGCCAGCAGTCCCCCGCGGGAGCAGTTCTTC; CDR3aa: CASSPPREQFF
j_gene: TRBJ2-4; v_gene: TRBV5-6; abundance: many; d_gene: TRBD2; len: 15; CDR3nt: TGTGCCAGCAGCTTACTAGCGGGAGGCGAAAACATTCAGTACTTC; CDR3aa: CASSLLAGGENIQYF
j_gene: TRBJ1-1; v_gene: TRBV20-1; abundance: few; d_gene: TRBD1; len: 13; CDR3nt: TGCAGTGCTCGTACAGGGGGTAGGTCTGAAGCTTTCTTT; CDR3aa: CSARTGGRSEAFF
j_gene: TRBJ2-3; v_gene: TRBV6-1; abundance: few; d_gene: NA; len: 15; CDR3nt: TGTGCCAGCAGCGTCAGGGGAGCCTTCACAGATACGCAGTATTTT; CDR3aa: CASSVRGAFTDTQYF
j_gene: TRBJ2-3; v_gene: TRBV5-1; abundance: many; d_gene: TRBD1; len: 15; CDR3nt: TGCGCCAGCAGCGGCGCGGGACAGGGTCCAGATACGCAGTATTTT; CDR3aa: CASSGAGQGPDTQYF
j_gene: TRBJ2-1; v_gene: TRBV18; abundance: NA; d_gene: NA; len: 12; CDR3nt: TGTGCCAGCTCACCGGTAAGGAATGAGCAGTTCTTC; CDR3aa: CASSPVRNEQFF
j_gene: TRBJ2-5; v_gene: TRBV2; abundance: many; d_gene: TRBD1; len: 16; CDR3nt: TGTGCCAGCAGTGAATACAGGGGAAGAGGGCAAGAGACCCAGTACTTC; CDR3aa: CASSEYRGRGQETQYF
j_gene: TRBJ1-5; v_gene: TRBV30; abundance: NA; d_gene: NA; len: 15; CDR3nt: TGTGCCTGGAGTTCTAGGGATCATAGCAATCAGCCCCAGCATTTT; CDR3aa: CAWSSRDHSNQPQHF
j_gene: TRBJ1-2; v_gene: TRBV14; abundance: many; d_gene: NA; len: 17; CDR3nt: TGTGCCAGCAGCCAAGGCGTCCCGGGCGCGGGGAACTATGGCTACACCTTC; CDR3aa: CASSQGVPGAGNYGYTF
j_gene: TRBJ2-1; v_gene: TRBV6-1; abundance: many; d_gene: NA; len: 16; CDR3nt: TGTGCCAGCAGTGAAGGTTGGTCAGGGACTTACAATGAGCAGTTCTTC; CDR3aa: CASSEGWSGTYNEQFF
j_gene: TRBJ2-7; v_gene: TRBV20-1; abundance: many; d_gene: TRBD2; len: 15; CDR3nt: TGCAGTGCTAGAACAACTAGCGGGAGTGTTGGAGAGCAGTACTTC; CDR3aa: CSARTTSGSVGEQYF
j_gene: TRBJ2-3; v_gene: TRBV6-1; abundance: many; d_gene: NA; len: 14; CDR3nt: TGTGCCAGCAGTCTGCGACCCAAAACAGATACGCAGTATTTT; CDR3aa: CASSLRPKTDTQYF
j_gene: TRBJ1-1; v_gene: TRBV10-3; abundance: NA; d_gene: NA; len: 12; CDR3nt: TGTGCCGCCGGGGGGGGTCCGTCTGAAGCTTTCTTT; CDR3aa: CAAGGGPSEAFF
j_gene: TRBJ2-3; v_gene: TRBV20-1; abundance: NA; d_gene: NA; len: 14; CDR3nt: TGCAGTGCCAGGGGCCACCTTGGCACAGATACGCAGTATTTT; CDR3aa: CSARGHLGTDTQYF
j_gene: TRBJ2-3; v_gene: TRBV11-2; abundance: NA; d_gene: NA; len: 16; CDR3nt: TGTGCCAGCAGCCATCGGGGGCTAGCCAGCACAGATACGCAGTATTTT; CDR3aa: CASSHRGLASTDTQYF
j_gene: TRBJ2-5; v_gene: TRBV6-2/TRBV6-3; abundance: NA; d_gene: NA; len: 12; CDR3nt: TGTGCCAGCAGTTACCCTCAAGAGACCCAGTACTTC; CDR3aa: CASSYPQETQYF
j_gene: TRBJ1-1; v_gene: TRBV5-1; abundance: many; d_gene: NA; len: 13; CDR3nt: TGCGCCAGCAGCTCACAGGGAGGGACTGAAGCTTTCTTT; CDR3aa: CASSSQGGTEAFF
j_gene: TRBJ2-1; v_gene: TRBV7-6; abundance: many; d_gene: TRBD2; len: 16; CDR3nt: TGTGCCAGCAGCTTACTAGCGGGAGATAGTCCCAATGAGCAGTTCTTC; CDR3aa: CASSLLAGDSPNEQFF
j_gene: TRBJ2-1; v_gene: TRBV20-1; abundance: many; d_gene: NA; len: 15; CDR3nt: TGCAGTGCTAGGGGGAATAGTGCAGCTGTGGATGAGCAGTTCTTC; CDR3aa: CSARGNSAAVDEQFF
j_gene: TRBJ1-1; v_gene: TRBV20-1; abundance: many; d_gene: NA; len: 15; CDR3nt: TGCAGTGCTAGTGCAGGGACCCTGGGGGGCACTGAAGCTTTCTTT; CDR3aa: CSASAGTLGGTEAFF
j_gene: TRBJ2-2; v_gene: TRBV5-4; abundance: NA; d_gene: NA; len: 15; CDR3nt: TGTGCCAGCAGATCCATTGGTATGAGCACCGGGGAGCTGTTTTTT; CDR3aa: CASRSIGMSTGELFF